Sequencing of this TCR beta chain was carried out in a study of CD8+ T cells in alopecia areata. At the level of the study: For treated patients, severity scores reflected the percentage of scalp area affected. Study observations and caveats: Greater clonality was observed in lesional scalp samples, especially alopecia totalis/universalis, versus normal scalp. Scalp sample sequencing also detects resident alphabeta T cells of normal skin. Expanded CD8+ clones among the top 100, and scalp clonality, were significantly decreased by tofacitinib.

The treatment here: oral pan-JAK inhibitor, 5-10 mg twice daily. A remark on this clone: Its antigen is unknown. The same CDR3 arises from other DNA sequences in this sample as well.

As the sequencing template, cDNA was produced by extracting RNA and reverse transcribing it. Libraries were prepared by immunoSEQ multiplex PCR; TCRdb keeps only in-frame clonotypes and omits some of them. This sample yields roughly 250,000 clones, of which 45% to 70% are seen a single time; around 0.92% belongs to the top ten. The CDR3 runs to 11 residues. Germline V CDR1 and CDR2: GTSNPN, SVGIG (reference sequence). V shed 2 bases and J shed 3 bases, with 4 bases lying between them. The chain links TRBV30 to TRBJ1-1, with D unresolved. The starting material was CD4+ T cells sorted from blood, obtained around week 54, from a patient treated with tofacitinib. The clonotype was recovered from a human donor with alopecia areata. For the CDR3, the DNA is TGTGCCTGGAGTCGGGACACTGAAGCTTTCTTT. Its protein is CAWSRDTEAFF.